The clone carrying this TCR beta chain came up once. Its antigen is as yet unknown. Profiled with immunoSEQ multiplex PCR; TCRdb holds only in-frame clones, not every one. The profile covers 30,000 to 45,000 clones, with around nine tenths appearing a single time and about a tenth taken by the ten largest. This sample is part of a study of CD4 T cells in relation to SARS-CoV-2 and coronaviruses. Study-wide context: The restricting HLA molecule for shared crossreactive spike epitopes was mapped.

Germline assignment: CDR1 KGHDR and CDR2 SFDVKD. The CDR3 loop spans 13 amino acids. V dropped 7 bases and J dropped 5; count of bases not matched to a gene: 5. Study-level points and caveats: Crossreactive clones expanded significantly less to SARS-CoV-2 than monoreactive clones. Approximately 65% of donors had memory CD4+ clonotypes crossrecognizing SARS-CoV-2 and common cold coronavirus spike.

Material: memory CD4+ T cells from PBMCs. This TCR derives from an adult with COVID-19. The chain carries TRBV24-1 and TRBJ1-2, with 8 bases identical to TRBD1. In nucleotides, the CDR3 is TGTGCCACCAGCGAAGACAGGGGTTATGGCTACACCTTC. Translation: CATSEDRGYGYTF.